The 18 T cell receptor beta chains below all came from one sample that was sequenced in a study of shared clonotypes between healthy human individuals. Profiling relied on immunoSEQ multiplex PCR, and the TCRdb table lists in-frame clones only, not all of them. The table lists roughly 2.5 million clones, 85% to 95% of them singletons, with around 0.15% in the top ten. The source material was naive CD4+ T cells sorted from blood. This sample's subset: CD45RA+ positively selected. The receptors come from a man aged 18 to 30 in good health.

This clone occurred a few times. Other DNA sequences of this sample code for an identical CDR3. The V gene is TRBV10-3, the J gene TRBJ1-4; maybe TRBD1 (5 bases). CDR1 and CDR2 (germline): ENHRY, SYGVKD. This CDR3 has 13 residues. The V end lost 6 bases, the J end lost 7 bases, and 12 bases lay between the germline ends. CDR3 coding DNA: TGTGCCATCAGCGGCGGGGCGGGTGAAAAACTGTTTTTT. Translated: CAISGGAGEKLFF.

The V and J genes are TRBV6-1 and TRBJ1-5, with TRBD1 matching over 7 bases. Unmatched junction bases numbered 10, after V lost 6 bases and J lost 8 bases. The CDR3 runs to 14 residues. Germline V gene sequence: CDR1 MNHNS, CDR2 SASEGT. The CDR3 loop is CASRIGQAREPQHF. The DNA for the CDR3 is TGTGCCAGCAGAATTGGACAGGCTCGTGAGCCCCAGCATTTT.

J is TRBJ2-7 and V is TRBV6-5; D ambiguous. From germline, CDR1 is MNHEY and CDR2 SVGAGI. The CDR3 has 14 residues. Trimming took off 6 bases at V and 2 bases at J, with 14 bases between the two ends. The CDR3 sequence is CASRWADRAYEQYF. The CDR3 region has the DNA TGTGCCAGCAGATGGGCAGACCGAGCCTACGAGCAGTACTTC.

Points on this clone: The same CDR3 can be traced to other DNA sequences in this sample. The CDR3 DNA reads as TGTGCCAGTAGTAGGACAGTCAATGAAAAACTGTTTTTT. This sequence encodes CASSRTVNEKLFF. The chain links TRBV19 to TRBJ1-4; the D gene is possibly TRBD1 (6 bases). The CDR3 has 13 residues. The germline V and J ends were trimmed by 4 bases and 5 bases, with 8 bases remaining between them. Germline CDR1 reads LNHDA; CDR2 reads SQIVND (reference sequence).

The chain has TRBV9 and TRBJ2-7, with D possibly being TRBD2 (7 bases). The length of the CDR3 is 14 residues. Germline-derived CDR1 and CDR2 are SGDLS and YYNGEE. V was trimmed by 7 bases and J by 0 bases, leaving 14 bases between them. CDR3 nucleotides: TGTGCCAGCCCCCTAGGGGGGGACTCCTACGAGCAGTACTTC. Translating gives CASPLGGDSYEQYF.

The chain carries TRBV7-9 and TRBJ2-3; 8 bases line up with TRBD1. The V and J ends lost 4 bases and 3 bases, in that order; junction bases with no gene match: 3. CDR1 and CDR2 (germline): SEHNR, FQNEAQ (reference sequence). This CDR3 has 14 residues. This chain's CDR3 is CASSWQGATDTQYF. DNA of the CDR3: TGTGCCAGCAGCTGGCAGGGGGCAACAGATACGCAGTATTTT.

CDR3 sequence reads: CASSAIATWESSYEQYF. The CDR3 DNA reads as TGTGCCAGCAGCGCGATAGCGACGTGGGAGAGCTCCTACGAGCAGTACTTC. This sequence joins TRBV5-6 and TRBJ2-7; D might be TRBD2 (5 bases). The germline V gene encodes CDR1 SGHDT and CDR2 YYEEEE. The CDR3 totals 17 residues. V was trimmed by 4 bases and J by 0 bases, leaving 20 bases between them.

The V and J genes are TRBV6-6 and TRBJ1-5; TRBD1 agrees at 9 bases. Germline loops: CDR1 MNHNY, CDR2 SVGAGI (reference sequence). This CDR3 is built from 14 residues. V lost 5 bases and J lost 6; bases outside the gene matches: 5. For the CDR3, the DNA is TGTGCCAGCAGTCGACAGGGGGTGGGTCAGCCCCAGCATTTT. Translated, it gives CASSRQGVGQPQHF.

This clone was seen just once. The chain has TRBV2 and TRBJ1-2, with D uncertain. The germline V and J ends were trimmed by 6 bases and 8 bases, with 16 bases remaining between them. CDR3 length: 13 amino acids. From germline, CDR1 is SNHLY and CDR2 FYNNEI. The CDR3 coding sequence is TGTGCCAGCAGGCTCGGCGACTGGGAGGGCTACACCTTC. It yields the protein CASRLGDWEGYTF.

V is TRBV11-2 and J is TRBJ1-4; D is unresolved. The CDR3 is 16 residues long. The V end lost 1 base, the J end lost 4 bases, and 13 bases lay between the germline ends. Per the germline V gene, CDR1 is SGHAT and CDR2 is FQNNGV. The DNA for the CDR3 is TGTGCCAGCAGCTTAGGGGAGTCGGTTTATAATGAAAAACTGTTTTTT. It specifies CASSLGESVYNEKLFF. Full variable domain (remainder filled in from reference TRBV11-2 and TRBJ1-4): EAGVAQSPRYKIIEKRQSVAFWCNPISGHATLYWYQQILGQGPKLLIQFQNNGVVDDSQLPKDRFSAERLKGVDSTLKIQPAKLEDSAVYLCASSLGESVYNEKLFFGSGTQLSVL.

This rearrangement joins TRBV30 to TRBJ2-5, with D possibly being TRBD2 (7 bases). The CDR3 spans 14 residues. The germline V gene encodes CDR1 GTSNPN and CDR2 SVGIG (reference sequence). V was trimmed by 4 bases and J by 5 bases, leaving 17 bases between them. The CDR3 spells CAWINRGASETQYF. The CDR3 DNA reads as TGTGCCTGGATCAACCGGGGGGCCTCGGAGACCCAGTACTTC. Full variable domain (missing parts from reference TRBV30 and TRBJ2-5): SQTIHQWPATLVQPVGSPLSLECTVEGTSNPNLYWYRQAAGRGLQLLFYSVGIGQISSEVPQNLSASRPQDRQFILSSKKLLLSDSGFYLCAWINRGASETQYFGPGTRLLVL.

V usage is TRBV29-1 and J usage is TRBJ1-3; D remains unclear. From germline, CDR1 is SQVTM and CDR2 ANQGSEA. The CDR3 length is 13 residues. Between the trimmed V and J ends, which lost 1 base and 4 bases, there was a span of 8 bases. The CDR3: CSVEVYTGNTIYF. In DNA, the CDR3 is TGCAGCGTTGAAGTGTATACGGGAAACACCATATATTTT.

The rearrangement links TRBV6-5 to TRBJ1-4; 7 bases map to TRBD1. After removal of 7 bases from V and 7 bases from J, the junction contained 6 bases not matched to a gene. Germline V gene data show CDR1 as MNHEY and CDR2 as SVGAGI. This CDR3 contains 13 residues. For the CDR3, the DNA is TGTGCCAGCAACGACAGGGCCGGTGAAAAACTGTTTTTT. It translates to CASNDRAGEKLFF.

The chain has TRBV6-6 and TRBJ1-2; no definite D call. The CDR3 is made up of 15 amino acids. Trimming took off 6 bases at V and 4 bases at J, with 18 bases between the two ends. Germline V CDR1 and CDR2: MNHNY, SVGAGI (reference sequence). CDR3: CASRDPIVNGYGYTF. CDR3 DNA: TGTGCCAGCAGGGACCCGATTGTAAATGGCTATGGCTACACCTTC.

The CDR3 region is CASSFIPGGYEQYF. The DNA for the CDR3 is TGTGCCAGCAGCTTTATACCAGGGGGCTACGAGCAGTACTTC. The chain carries TRBV7-2 and TRBJ2-7; TRBD1 agrees at 7 bases. V was clipped by 3 bases and J by 3 bases; unmatched bases: 5. This CDR3 region has 14 residues. Germline V lookup: CDR1 SGHTA, CDR2 FQGNSA.

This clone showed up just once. Here the CDR3 reads CASSRAPSGGANEQYF. CDR3 nucleotides: TGTGCCAGCAGCCGTGCCCCTAGCGGGGGGGCTAACGAGCAGTACTTC. This chain connects TRBV5-4 to TRBJ2-7; 12 bases are a match to TRBD2. Germline CDR1 is SGHNT and CDR2 is YYREEE (reference sequence). This CDR3 spans 16 amino acids. With 4 bases clipped from V and 5 bases from J, the junction kept 10 bases outside the gene matches.

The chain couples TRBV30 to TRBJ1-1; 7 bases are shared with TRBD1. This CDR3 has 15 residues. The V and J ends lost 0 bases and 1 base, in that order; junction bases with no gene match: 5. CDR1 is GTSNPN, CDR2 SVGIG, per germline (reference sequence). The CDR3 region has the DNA TGTGCCTGGAGTGTACTAGGGGGCTGGAACACTGAAGCTTTCTTT. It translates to CAWSVLGGWNTEAFF.

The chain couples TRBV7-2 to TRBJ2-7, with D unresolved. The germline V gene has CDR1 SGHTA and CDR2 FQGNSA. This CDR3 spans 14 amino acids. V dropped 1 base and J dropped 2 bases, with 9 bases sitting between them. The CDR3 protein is CASSLDAITYEQYF. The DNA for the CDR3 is TGTGCCAGCAGCTTAGACGCGATCACCTACGAGCAGTACTTC.